Each of the 5 T cell receptor beta chains below was sequenced from the same sample in a study of T-cell reconstitution after alpha-beta-depleted transplantation in children. The TCRbeta library was prepared with unique molecular identifiers. TCRdb independently ran MiXCR on the PCR reads; one entry per CDR3 protein. The sample has approximately 89,000 distinct CDR3 sequences; 15% are singletons. The sequencing here drew on PBMCs, mostly from graft donor cells, taken 180 days after TCRalphabeta/CD19-depleted stem cell transplant. Receptors originate from a male patient between 2 and 15 years old who had a stem cell transplant for acute lymphoblastic leukemia, so the T cells may come from the graft donor.

A few counts support this clonotype. This chain's CDR3 is CASSLDPRGEAFF. The CDR3 region has the DNA TGCGCCAGCAGCCTGGACCCTCGAGGGGAAGCTTTCTTT. The V call is TRBV5-1, the J call TRBJ1-1; D remains ambiguous. Trimming took 4 bases from V and 8 from J, leaving 15 bases between them. This CDR3 region has 13 residues. From germline, CDR1 is SGHRS and CDR2 YFSETQ.

V and J are TRBV7-6 and TRBJ2-1, with 11 bases aligning to TRBD2. Germline V lookup: CDR1 SGHVS, CDR2 FNYEAQ. CDR3 length: 17 amino acids. After removal of 4 bases from V and 6 bases from J, the junction contained 11 bases not matched to a gene. The CDR3, as DNA: TGTGCCAGCAGCTCCGGACTCCTAGCGGGGGGCGTCAATGAGCAGTTCTTC. As protein: CASSSGLLAGGVNEQFF.

The chain joins TRBV5-1 to TRBJ2-3; D possibly corresponds to TRBD2 (5 bases). This CDR3 region has 14 residues. Trimming stripped 1 base from V and 1 base from J, with 7 bases between. Germline V gene lookup returns CDR1 SGHRS and CDR2 YFSETQ. CDR3 sequence: CASSLLRGTDTQYF. Written as DNA, the CDR3 is TGCGCCAGCAGCTTGTTGCGGGGCACAGATACGCAGTATTTT. Full variable domain (remainder filled in from reference TRBV5-1 and TRBJ2-3): KAGVTQTPRYLIKTRGQQVTLSCSPISGHRSVSWYQQTPGQGLQFLFEYFSETQRNKGNFPGRFSGRQFSNSRSEMNVSTLELGDSALYLCASSLLRGTDTQYFGPGTRLTVL.

The J gene is TRBJ2-1, the V gene TRBV9; perhaps TRBD1 as D (7 bases). The CDR3 contains 15 residues. Germline CDR1 reads SGDLS; CDR2 reads YYNGEE. Trimming took off 7 bases at V and 4 bases at J, with 18 bases between the two ends. CDR3 in DNA: TGTGCCAGCGGACCCGCGGGACAGCTATACAATGAGCAGTTCTTC. Translation gives CASGPAGQLYNEQFF.

DNA of the CDR3: TGTGCCAGCAAAGCGGCCCTGAACACCGGGGAGCTGTTTTTT. As protein: CASKAALNTGELFF. V is TRBV6-4 and J is TRBJ2-2; a possible D gene is TRBD2 (5 bases). The CDR3 loop spans 14 amino acids. Deletions cut 7 bases from V and 1 base from J, with 10 bases between. CDR1 MRHNA and CDR2 SNTAGT come from the germline V gene.